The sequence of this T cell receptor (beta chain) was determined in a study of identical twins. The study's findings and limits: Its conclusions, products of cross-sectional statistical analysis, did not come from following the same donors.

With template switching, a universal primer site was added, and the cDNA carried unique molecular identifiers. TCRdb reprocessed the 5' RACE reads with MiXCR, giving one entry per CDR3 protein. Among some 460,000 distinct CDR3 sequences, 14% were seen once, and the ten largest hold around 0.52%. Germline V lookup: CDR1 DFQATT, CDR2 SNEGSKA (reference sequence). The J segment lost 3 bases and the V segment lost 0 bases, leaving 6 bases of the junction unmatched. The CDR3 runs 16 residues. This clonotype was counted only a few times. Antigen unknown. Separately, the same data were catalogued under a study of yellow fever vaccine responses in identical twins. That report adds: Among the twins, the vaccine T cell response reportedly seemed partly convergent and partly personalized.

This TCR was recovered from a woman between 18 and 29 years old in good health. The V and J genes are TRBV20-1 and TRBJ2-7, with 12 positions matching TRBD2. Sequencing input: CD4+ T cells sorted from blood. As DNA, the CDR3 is TGCAGTGCTAGAGATGCAACTAGCGGGGGGTTCTACGAGCAGTACTTC. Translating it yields CSARDATSGGFYEQYF.